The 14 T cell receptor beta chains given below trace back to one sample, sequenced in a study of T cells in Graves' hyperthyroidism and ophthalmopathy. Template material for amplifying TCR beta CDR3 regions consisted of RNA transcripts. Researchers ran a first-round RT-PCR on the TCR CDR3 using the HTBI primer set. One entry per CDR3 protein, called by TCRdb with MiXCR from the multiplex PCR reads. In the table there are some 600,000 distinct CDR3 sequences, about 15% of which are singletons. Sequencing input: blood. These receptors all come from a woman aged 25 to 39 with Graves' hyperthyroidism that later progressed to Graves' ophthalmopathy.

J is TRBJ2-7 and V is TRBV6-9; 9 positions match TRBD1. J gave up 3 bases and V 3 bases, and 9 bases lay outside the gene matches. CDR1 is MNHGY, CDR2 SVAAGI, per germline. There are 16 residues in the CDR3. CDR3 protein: CASSYLWDRDFYEQYF. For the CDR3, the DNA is TGTGCCAGCAGTTACTTATGGGACAGGGATTTCTACGAGCAGTACTTC.

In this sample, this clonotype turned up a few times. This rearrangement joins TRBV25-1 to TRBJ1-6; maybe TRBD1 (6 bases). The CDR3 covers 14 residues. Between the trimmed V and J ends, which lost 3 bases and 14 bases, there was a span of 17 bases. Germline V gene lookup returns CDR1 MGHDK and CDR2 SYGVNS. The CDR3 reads CASSDLQGYGTLHF. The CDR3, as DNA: TGTGCCAGCAGTGATTTACAGGGCTACGGGACCCTCCACTTT.

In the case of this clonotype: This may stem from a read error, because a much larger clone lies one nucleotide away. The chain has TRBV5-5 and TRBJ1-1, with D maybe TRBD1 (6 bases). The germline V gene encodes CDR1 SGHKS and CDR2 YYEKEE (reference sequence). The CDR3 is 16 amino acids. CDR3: CASGFRYGQPSTEAFF. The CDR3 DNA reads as TGTGCCAGCGGCTTTAGGTACGGACAGCCCAGCACTGAAGCTTTCTTT.

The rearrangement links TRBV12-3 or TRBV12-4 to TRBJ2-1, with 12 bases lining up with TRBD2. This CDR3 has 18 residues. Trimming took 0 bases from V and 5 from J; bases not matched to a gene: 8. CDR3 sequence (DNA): TGTGCCAGCAGTTTAGCGTGGCTAGCGGGAGGGCCGGACAATGAGCAGTTCTTC. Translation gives CASSLAWLAGGPDNEQFF.

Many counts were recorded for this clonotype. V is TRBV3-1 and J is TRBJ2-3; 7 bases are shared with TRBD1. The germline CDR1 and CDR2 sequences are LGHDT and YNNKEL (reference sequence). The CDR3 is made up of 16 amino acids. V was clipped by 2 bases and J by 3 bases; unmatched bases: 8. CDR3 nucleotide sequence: TGTGCCAGCAGCCAATTAGGGACAGCCTCTACAGATACGCAGTATTTT. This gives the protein CASSQLGTASTDTQYF.

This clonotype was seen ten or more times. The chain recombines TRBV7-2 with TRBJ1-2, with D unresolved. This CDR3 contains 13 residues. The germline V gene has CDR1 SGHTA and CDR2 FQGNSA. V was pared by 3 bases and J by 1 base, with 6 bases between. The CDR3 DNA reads TGTGCCAGCAGCTTTAAAGATAACTATGGCTACACCTTC. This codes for CASSFKDNYGYTF.

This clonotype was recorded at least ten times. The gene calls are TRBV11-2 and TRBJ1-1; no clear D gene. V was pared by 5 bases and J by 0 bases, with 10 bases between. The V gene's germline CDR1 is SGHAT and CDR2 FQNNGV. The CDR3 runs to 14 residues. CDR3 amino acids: CASSALNMNTEAFF. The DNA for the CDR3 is TGTGCCAGCAGCGCGCTAAATATGAACACTGAAGCTTTCTTT.

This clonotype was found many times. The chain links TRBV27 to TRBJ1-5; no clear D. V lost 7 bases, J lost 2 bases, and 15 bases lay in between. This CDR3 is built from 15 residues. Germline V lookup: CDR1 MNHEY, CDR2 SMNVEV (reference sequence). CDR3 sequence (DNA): TGTGCCAGCATCCAGACCCCCGGCGGCAATCAGCCCCAGCATTTT. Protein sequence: CASIQTPGGNQPQHF.

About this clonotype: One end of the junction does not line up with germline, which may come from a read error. The CDR3 protein is CASSPRTGVGSTIYF. CDR3 bases: TGTGCCAGCAGCCCCCGGACAGGGGTGGGAAGCACCATATATTTT. The rearrangement joins TRBV3-1 to TRBJ1-3; 9 nucleotides align to TRBD1. This CDR3 is 15 amino acids long. Germline loops: CDR1 LGHDT, CDR2 YNNKEL (reference sequence).

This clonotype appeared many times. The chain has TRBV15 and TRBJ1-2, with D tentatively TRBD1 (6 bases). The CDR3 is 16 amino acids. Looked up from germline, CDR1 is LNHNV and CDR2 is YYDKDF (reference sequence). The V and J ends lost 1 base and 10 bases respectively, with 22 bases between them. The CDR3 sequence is CATSRVQDRRGTTYTF. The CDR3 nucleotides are TGTGCCACCAGCAGAGTCCAGGACAGACGCGGGACCACCTACACCTTC.

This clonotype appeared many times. DNA for the CDR3: TGTGCCAGCAGTGGACCGCAAGAGACCCAGTACTTC. Translating gives CASSGPQETQYF. The rearrangement uses TRBV2 and TRBJ2-5; D is uncertain. In germline, CDR1 is SNHLY, CDR2 FYNNEI. The V gene lost 4 bases and the J gene lost 2 bases, with 5 bases spanning the gap. This CDR3 comprises 12 residues.

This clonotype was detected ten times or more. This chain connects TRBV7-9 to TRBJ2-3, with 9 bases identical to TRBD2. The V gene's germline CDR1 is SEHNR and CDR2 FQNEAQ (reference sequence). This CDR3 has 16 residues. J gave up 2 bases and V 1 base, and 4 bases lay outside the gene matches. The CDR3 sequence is CASSLVASGDTDTQYF. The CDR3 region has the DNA TGTGCCAGCAGCTTAGTTGCTAGCGGGGACACAGATACGCAGTATTTT. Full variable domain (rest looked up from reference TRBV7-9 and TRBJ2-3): DTGVSQNPRHKITKRGQNVTFRCDPISEHNRLYWYRQTLGQGPEFLTYFQNEAQLEKSRLLSDRFSAERPKGSFSTLEIQRTEQGDSAMYLCASSLVASGDTDTQYFGPGTRLTVL.

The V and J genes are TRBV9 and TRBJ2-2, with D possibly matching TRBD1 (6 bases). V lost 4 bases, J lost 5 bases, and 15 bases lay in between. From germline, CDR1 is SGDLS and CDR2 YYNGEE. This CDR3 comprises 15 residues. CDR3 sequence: CASSPGTLDTGELFF. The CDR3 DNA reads TGTGCCAGCAGCCCGGGGACACTCGATACCGGGGAGCTGTTTTTT.

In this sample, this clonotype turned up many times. The CDR3 DNA reads as TGTGCCAGCAGCTCCTTTCGATCGAATGAGCAGTTCTTC. It translates to CASSSFRSNEQFF. This rearrangement joins TRBV7-2 to TRBJ2-1; D is uncertain. Germline CDR1 is SGHTA and CDR2 is FQGNSA. The length of the CDR3 is 13 residues. V was shortened by 4 bases and J by 7 bases, with 11 bases between the two germline ends.